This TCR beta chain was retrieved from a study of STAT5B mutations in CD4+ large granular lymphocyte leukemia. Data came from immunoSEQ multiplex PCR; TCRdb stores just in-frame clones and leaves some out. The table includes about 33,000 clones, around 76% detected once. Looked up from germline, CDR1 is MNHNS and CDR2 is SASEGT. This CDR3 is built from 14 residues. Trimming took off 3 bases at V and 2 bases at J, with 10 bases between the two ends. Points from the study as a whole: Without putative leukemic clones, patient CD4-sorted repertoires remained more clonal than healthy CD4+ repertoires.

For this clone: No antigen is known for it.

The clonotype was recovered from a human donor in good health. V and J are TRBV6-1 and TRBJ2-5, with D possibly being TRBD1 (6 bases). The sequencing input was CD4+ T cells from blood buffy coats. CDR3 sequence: CASSEAGAQETQYF. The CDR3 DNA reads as TGTGCCAGCAGTGAGGCAGGGGCTCAAGAGACCCAGTACTTC.